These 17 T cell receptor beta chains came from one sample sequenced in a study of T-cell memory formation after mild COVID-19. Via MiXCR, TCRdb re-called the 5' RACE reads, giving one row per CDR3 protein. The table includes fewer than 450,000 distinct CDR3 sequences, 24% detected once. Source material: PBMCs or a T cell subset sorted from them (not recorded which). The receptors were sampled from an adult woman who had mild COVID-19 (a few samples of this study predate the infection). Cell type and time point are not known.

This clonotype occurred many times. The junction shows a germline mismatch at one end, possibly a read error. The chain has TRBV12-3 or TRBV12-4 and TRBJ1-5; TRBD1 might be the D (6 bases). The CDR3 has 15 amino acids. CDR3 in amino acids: CASSLGGLSNQPQHF. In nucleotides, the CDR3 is TGTGCCAGCAGCTTAGGGGGACTCTCCAATCAGCCCCAGCATTTT.

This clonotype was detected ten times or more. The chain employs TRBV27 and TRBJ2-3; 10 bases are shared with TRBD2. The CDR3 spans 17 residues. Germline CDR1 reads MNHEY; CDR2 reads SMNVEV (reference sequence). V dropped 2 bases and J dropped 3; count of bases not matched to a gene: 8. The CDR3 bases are TGTGCCAGCAGTTTAAGCGGGGGGGCATCATTAACAGATACGCAGTATTTT. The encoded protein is CASSLSGGASLTDTQYF.

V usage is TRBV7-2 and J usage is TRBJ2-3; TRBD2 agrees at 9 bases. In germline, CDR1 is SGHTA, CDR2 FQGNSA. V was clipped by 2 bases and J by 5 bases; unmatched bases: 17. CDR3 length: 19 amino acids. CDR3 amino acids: CASSLTSGRLGVSLDTQYF. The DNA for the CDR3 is TGTGCCAGCAGCTTAACGAGCGGGAGGCTGGGGGTTTCGTTAGATACGCAGTATTTT.

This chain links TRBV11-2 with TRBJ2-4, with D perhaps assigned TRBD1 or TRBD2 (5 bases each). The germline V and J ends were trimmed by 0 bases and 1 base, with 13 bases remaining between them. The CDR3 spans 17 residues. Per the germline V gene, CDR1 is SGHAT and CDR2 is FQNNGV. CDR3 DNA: TGTGCCAGCAGCTTAGATGTTTGGGGGATGGCCAAAAACATTCAGTACTTC. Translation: CASSLDVWGMAKNIQYF. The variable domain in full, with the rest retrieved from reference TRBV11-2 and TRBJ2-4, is EAGVAQSPRYKIIEKRQSVAFWCNPISGHATLYWYQQILGQGPKLLIQFQNNGVVDDSQLPKDRFSAERLKGVDSTLKIQPAKLEDSAVYLCASSLDVWGMAKNIQYFGAGTRLSVL.

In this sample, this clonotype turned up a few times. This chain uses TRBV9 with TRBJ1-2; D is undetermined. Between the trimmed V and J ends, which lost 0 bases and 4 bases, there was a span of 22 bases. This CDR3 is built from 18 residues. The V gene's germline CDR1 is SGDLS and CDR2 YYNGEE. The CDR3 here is CASSVGGQRETVFYGYTF. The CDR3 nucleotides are TGTGCCAGCAGCGTAGGGGGTCAGCGGGAGACGGTGTTCTATGGCTACACCTTC. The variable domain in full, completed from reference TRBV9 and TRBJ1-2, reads DSGVTQTPKHLITATGQRVTLRCSPRSGDLSVYWYQQSLDQGLQFLIQYYNGEERAKGNILERFSAQQFPDLHSELNLSSLELGDSALYFCASSVGGQRETVFYGYTFGSGTRLTVV.

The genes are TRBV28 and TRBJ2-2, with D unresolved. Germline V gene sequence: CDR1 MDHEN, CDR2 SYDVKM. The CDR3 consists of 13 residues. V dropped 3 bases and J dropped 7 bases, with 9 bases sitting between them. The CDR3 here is CASSFSSYGELFF. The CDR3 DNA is TGTGCCAGCAGTTTTAGCAGTTACGGGGAGCTGTTTTTT.

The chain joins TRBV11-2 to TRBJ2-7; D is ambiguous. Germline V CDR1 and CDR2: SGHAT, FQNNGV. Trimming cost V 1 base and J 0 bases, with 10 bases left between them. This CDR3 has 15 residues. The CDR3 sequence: CASSLGMVSSYEQYF. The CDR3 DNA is TGTGCCAGCAGCTTAGGGATGGTGAGCTCCTACGAGCAGTACTTC.

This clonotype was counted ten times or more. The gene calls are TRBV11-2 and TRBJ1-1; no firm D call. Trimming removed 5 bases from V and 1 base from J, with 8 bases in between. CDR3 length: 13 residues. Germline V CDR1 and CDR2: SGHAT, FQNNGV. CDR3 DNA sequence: TGTGCCAGCAGCCCCGCCTGGAACACTGAAGCTTTCTTT. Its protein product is CASSPAWNTEAFF.

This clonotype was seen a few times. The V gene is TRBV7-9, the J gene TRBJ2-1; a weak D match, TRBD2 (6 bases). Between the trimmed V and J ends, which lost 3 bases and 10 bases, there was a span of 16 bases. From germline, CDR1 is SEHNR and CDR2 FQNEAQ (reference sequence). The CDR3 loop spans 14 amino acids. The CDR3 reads CASSLGGARAEQFF. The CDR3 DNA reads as TGTGCCAGCAGCTTGGGCGGGGCCCGGGCGGAGCAGTTCTTC. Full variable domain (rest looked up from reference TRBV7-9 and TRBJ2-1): DTGVSQNPRHKITKRGQNVTFRCDPISEHNRLYWYRQTLGQGPEFLTYFQNEAQLEKSRLLSDRFSAERPKGSFSTLEIQRTEQGDSAMYLCASSLGGARAEQFFGPGTRLTVL.

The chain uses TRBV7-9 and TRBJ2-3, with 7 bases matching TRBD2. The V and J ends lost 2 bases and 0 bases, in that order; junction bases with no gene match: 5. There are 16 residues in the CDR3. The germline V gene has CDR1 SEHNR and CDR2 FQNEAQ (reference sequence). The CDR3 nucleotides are TGTGCCAGCAGCTTACGAGGCGGGGGTAGCACAGATACGCAGTATTTT. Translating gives CASSLRGGGSTDTQYF.

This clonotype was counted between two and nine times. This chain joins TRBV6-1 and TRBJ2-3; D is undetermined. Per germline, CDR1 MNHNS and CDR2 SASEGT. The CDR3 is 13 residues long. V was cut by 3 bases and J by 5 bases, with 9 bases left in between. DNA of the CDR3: TGTGCCAGCAGTGACAAAGGATTAGATACGCAGTATTTT. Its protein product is CASSDKGLDTQYF.

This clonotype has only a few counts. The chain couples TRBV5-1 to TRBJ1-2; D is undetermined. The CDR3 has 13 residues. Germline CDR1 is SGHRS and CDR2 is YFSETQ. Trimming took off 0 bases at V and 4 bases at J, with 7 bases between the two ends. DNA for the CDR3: TGCGCCAGCAGCTTGGTAGGGTTCTATGGCTACACCTTC. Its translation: CASSLVGFYGYTF.

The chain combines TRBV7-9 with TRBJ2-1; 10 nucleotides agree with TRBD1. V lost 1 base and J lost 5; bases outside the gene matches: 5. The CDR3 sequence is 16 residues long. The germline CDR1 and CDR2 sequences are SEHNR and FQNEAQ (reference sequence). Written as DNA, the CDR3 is TGTGCCAGCAGCTTAGTCGGGACAGGGGTCCACAATGAGCAGTTCTTC. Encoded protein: CASSLVGTGVHNEQFF.

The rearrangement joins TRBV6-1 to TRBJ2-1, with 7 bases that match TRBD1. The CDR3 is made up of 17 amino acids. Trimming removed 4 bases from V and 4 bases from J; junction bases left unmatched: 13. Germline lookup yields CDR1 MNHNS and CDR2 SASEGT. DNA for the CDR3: TGTGCCAGCAGTGTTACCCTCCGGGACAGACTGTACAATGAGCAGTTCTTC. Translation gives CASSVTLRDRLYNEQFF.

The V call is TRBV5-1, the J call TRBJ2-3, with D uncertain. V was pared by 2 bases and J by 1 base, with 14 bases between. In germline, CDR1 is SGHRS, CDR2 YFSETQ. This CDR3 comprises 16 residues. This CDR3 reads CASSFLLPAGTDTQYF. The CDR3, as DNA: TGCGCCAGCAGCTTCCTCCTTCCGGCAGGCACAGATACGCAGTATTTT.

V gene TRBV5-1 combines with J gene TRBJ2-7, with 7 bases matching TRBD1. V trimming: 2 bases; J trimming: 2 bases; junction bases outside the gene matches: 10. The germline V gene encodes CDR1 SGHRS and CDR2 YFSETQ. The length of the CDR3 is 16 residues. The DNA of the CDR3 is TGCGCCAGCAGCTTAGCCACAGGGGCCGACACCTACGAGCAGTACTTC. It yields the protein CASSLATGADTYEQYF. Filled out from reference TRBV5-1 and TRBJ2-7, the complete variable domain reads KAGVTQTPRYLIKTRGQQVTLSCSPISGHRSVSWYQQTPGQGLQFLFEYFSETQRNKGNFPGRFSGRQFSNSRSEMNVSTLELGDSALYLCASSLATGADTYEQYFGPGTRLTVT.

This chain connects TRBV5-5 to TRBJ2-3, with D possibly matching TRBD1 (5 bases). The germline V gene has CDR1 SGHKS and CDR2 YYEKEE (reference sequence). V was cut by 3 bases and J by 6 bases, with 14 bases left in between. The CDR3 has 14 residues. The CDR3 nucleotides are TGTGCCAGCAGCTGGGGCCTGGGGCGGGATACGCAGTATTTT. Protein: CASSWGLGRDTQYF. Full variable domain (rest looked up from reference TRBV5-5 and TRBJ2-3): DAGVTQSPTHLIKTRGQQVTLRCSPISGHKSVSWYQQVLGQGPQFIFQYYEKEERGRGNFPDRFSARQFPNYSSELNVNALLLGDSALYLCASSWGLGRDTQYFGPGTRLTVL.